Listed here are 18 T cell receptor beta chains from one sample, sequenced in a study of beta chain features in type 1 diabetes. Study-wide findings and caveats: The study found moderately but significantly shorter TCRB CDR3s in all four CD4+ subsets of Type 1 diabetes patients.

These receptors' antigens are unknown. Since all of the isolated RNA was reverse transcribed, expressed TCRB transcripts were what got sequenced. Generated by immunoSEQ multiplex PCR, the TCRdb table keeps only in-frame clones and is missing some. The data contain 280,000 or so clones, roughly 15% of them singletons. Material: naive CD4+ T cells from blood. The receptors stem from a man in his late teens or twenties with type 1 diabetes.

This clone was observed a few times. The chain recombines TRBV29-1 with TRBJ1-1, with 8 nucleotides matching TRBD1. The length of the CDR3 is 13 residues. Germline CDR1 SQVTM, CDR2 ANQGSEA. The V and J ends lost 3 bases and 10 bases, in that order; junction bases with no gene match: 10. CDR3 residues: CSVDVRTGLGAFF. Written as DNA, the CDR3 is TGCAGCGTTGACGTAAGGACAGGGCTGGGAGCTTTCTTT.

The chain uses TRBV28 and TRBJ2-4, with 9 bases that match TRBD1. The CDR3 is 14 amino acids. V lost 6 bases and J lost 8; bases outside the gene matches: 8. In germline, CDR1 is MDHEN, CDR2 SYDVKM. The CDR3 protein is CASSTGGEADIQYF. The CDR3 DNA is TGTGCCAGCAGCACAGGGGGCGAAGCAGACATTCAGTACTTC.

The CDR3 region has the DNA TGTGCCAGCTCACCAGGGACTAGTAAGGCGTATGAGCAGTTCTTC. Translated: CASSPGTSKAYEQFF. J is TRBJ2-1 and V is TRBV18; 8 nucleotides align to TRBD2. Trimming took 2 bases from V and 8 from J; bases not matched to a gene: 8. This CDR3 contains 15 residues. The germline CDR1 and CDR2 sequences are KGHSH and LQKENI.

This rearrangement joins TRBV19 to TRBJ2-5; 8 bases fit TRBD2. CDR3 size: 15 residues. The germline V gene has CDR1 LNHDA and CDR2 SQIVND (reference sequence). Germline trimming cut 4 bases from V and 5 bases from J; bases unmatched to any gene: 9. As DNA, the CDR3 is TGTGCCAGTAGTACGCATCCGGGACTAGAGGAGACCCAGTACTTC. This translates into CASSTHPGLEETQYF.

This sequence joins TRBV2 and TRBJ2-7; D call uncertain. Trimming stripped 5 bases from V and 0 bases from J, with 5 bases between. Germline CDR1 is SNHLY and CDR2 is FYNNEI. The CDR3 is 12 amino acids. The CDR3 bases are TGTGCCAGCAGTCCGGGCTCCTACGAGCAGTACTTC. Amino acid sequence: CASSPGSYEQYF. Variable domain in full (rest from reference TRBV2 and TRBJ2-7): EPEVTQTPSHQVTQMGQEVILRCVPISNHLYFYWYRQILGQKVEFLVSFYNNEISEKSEIFDDQFSVERPDGSNFTLKIRSTKLEDSAMYFCASSPGSYEQYFGPGTRLTVT.

This clone was picked up a small number of times. The J gene is TRBJ2-1, the V gene TRBV18; 9 nucleotides align to TRBD2. This CDR3 has 13 amino acids. Germline V gene sequence: CDR1 KGHSH, CDR2 LQKENI. V lost 2 bases, J lost 11 bases, and 4 bases stayed unmatched. CDR3: CASSPETSGKQFF. CDR3 coding DNA: TGTGCCAGCTCACCAGAGACTAGCGGAAAGCAGTTCTTC.

The sample holds a few counts of this clone. The gene calls are TRBV15 and TRBJ2-3; 11 bases are a match to TRBD2. Losses at the gene ends were 1 base for V and 3 bases for J; bases not matched to a gene: 9. Germline CDR1 reads LNHNV; CDR2 reads YYDKDF (reference sequence). CDR3 size: 18 residues. The CDR3 here is CATSRGGLAGGMTDTQYF. The CDR3 DNA reads TGTGCCACCAGCAGAGGGGGGCTAGCGGGGGGAATGACAGATACGCAGTATTTT. The whole variable domain, filled in from reference TRBV15 and TRBJ2-3, reads DAMVIQNPRYQVTQFGKPVTLSCSQTLNHNVMYWYQQKSSQAPKLLFHYYDKDFNNEADTPDNFQSRRPNTSFCFLDIRSPGLGDTAMYLCATSRGGLAGGMTDTQYFGPGTRLTVL.

V and J are TRBV19 and TRBJ2-7, with no clear D. This CDR3 is built from 13 residues. Trimming left V 1 base short and J 3 bases short, with 7 bases between. The germline V gene has CDR1 LNHDA and CDR2 SQIVND (reference sequence). The CDR3 spells CASSIGTVYEQYF. DNA for the CDR3: TGTGCCAGTAGTATAGGAACAGTCTACGAGCAGTACTTC.

The chain uses TRBV5-1 and TRBJ2-1; 7 bases agree with TRBD2. Losses at the gene ends were 4 bases for V and 0 bases for J; bases not matched to a gene: 10. This CDR3 comprises 17 residues. Germline V gene data show CDR1 as SGHRS and CDR2 as YFSETQ. In DNA form, the CDR3 reads TGCGCCAGCAGCCGGGGGGTGGCACAGAGCTCCTACAATGAGCAGTTCTTC. This sequence encodes CASSRGVAQSSYNEQFF.

This clone has more than one count but fewer than ten. The chain combines TRBV30 with TRBJ1-5; D is uncertain. The CDR3 is 15 residues long. Germline CDR1 and CDR2: GTSNPN and SVGIG (reference sequence). The V end lost 2 bases, the J end lost 0 bases, and 11 bases lay between the germline ends. As DNA, the CDR3 is TGTGCCTGGAGTTTGGAGCTGTATAGCAATCAGCCCCAGCATTTT. Protein sequence: CAWSLELYSNQPQHF.

The V gene is TRBV5-1, the J gene TRBJ2-1, with 11 bases matching TRBD2. V was clipped by 1 base and J by 0 bases; unmatched bases: 9. CDR3 size: 19 residues. Germline CDR1 is SGHRS and CDR2 is YFSETQ. The CDR3 sequence: CASSLLAGGLQSSYNEQFF. The DNA for the CDR3 is TGCGCCAGCAGCTTGCTAGCGGGAGGTCTCCAGAGCTCCTACAATGAGCAGTTCTTC.

The chain is built from TRBV4-2 and TRBJ2-3; D is possibly TRBD2 (6 bases). The CDR3 contains 16 residues. V was trimmed by 0 bases and J by 2 bases, leaving 12 bases between them. Germline V CDR1 and CDR2: LGHNA, YNFKEQ. The CDR3 nucleotides read TGTGCCAGCAGCCAAGATCCTAGCGCTCCCACAGATACGCAGTATTTT. Translation: CASSQDPSAPTDTQYF.

The chain is built from TRBV11-2 and TRBJ1-1; TRBD1 might be the D (5 bases). Germline CDR1 and CDR2: SGHAT and FQNNGV. V shed 5 bases and J shed 8 bases, with 15 bases lying between them. The CDR3 length is 13 residues. The CDR3 loop reads CASSAQGNREAFF. The CDR3 DNA reads TGTGCCAGCAGCGCGCAGGGAAACCGCGAAGCTTTCTTT.

The rearrangement joins TRBV6-1 to TRBJ2-6; tentatively, D is TRBD2 (5 bases). The CDR3 has 16 residues. V was shortened by 6 bases and J by 3 bases, with 15 bases between the two germline ends. CDR1 is MNHNS and CDR2 is SASEGT in the germline V gene. The CDR3 DNA follows: TGTGCCAGCAGCGAAATGCGGGTGGTTGGGGCCAACGTCCTGACTTTC. It encodes CASSEMRVVGANVLTF.

V is TRBV30 and J is TRBJ1-2; 7 nucleotides agree with TRBD1. Germline CDR1 GTSNPN, CDR2 SVGIG (reference sequence). The CDR3 contains 12 residues. Trimming at V came to 3 bases and at J to 12 bases, leaving 10 bases not matched to a gene. CDR3 residues: CAWSGTDLRDTF. The CDR3 DNA reads as TGTGCCTGGAGCGGGACAGACCTTAGGGACACCTTC.

This clone was found a few times. The V call is TRBV11-2, the J call TRBJ2-3, with 9 bases that match TRBD1. This CDR3 is built from 16 residues. The germline CDR1 and CDR2 sequences are SGHAT and FQNNGV. V shed 0 bases and J 5 bases; nucleotides not matched to a gene: 6. This CDR3 reads CASSLENRGRVDTQYF. CDR3 coding DNA: TGTGCCAGCAGCTTAGAAAACAGGGGGCGGGTAGATACGCAGTATTTT.

This chain links TRBV28 with TRBJ2-3; D is undetermined. The CDR3 extends over 12 amino acids. Germline loops: CDR1 MDHEN, CDR2 SYDVKM. The V gene lost 4 bases and the J gene lost 7 bases, with 9 bases spanning the gap. The CDR3 loop reads CASSSPRYTQYF. CDR3 nucleotide sequence: TGTGCCAGCAGTTCCCCTAGGTATACGCAGTATTTT.

This clone was counted a few times. V gene TRBV28 combines with J gene TRBJ1-1; D is ambiguous. In germline, CDR1 is MDHEN, CDR2 SYDVKM. This CDR3 is built from 12 residues. The V gene lost 5 bases and the J gene lost 7 bases, with 11 bases spanning the gap. The CDR3 here is CASSLRSGEAFF. CDR3 sequence (DNA): TGTGCCAGCAGTCTGCGGAGCGGTGAAGCTTTCTTT.